This is a list of T cell receptor beta chains from one sample in a study of T cell repertoires in cytomegalovirus infection. TCRdb independently ran MiXCR on the reads; one entry per CDR3 protein. The data show about 450,000 distinct CDR3 sequences, approximately 33% seen once. Material: PBMCs. These receptors came from a human donor in good health (CMV status not recorded). Some clones in this sample may be carry-over from other donors' samples. The CDR3 runs from the conserved cysteine through the conserved F or W. A D gene is named only where the DNA matches it firmly. A clone size is listed for some rows: how often the clone was seen (once, few, many), or a class if it is expanded.

D	V	J	size	CDR3	DNA
NA	TRBV28	TRBJ2-1	few	CASSSKRPHQDSKNNEQFF	TGTGCCAGCAGTTCCAAAAGACCCCACCAGGATTCCAAAAACAATGAGCAGTTCTTC
NA	TRBV7-8	TRBJ1-4	many	CASMRRQRINEKLFF	TGTGCCAGCATGCGGCGACAGCGTATCAATGAAAAACTGTTTTTT
TRBD1	TRBV5-4	TRBJ2-7	few	CASSLVGDSSYEQYF	TGTGCCAGCAGCTTGGTTGGGGACAGCTCCTACGAGCAGTACTTC
TRBD2	TRBV20-1	TRBJ2-1	NA	CSARDPAGRVANEQFF	TGCAGTGCTAGAGATCCCGCGGGGAGGGTGGCCAATGAGCAGTTCTTC
NA	TRBV11-2	TRBJ1-3	many	CASSLEGWGYFGNTIYF	TGTGCCAGCAGCTTAGAAGGCTGGGGGTACTTTGGAAACACCATATATTTT
NA	TRBV2	TRBJ1-2	NA	CASTWGASGYTF	TGTGCCAGCACGTGGGGCGCGTCTGGCTACACCTTC
TRBD1	TRBV5-5	TRBJ1-5	few	CASSTYATGRGSNQPQHF	TGTGCCAGCAGCACCTACGCGACAGGGAGGGGCAGCAATCAGCCCCAGCATTTT
NA	TRBV7-9	TRBJ1-5	many	CASSDYDQPQHF	TGTGCCAGCAGTGATTACGATCAGCCCCAGCATTTT
NA	TRBV6-6	TRBJ2-1	few	CASSYLSSGTYNEQFF	TGTGCCAGCAGTTACTTGTCCAGCGGAACCTACAATGAGCAGTTCTTC
TRBD1	TRBV5-4	TRBJ1-2	NA	CASSAGQKMSRNYGYTF	TGTGCCAGCAGCGCGGGACAGAAGATGAGTAGGAACTATGGCTACACCTTC
NA	TRBV6-2/TRBV6-3	TRBJ1-5	NA	CASRSTGGVLHSNQPQHF	TGTGCCAGCAGATCCACAGGAGGAGTACTTCATAGCAATCAGCCCCAGCATTTT
NA	TRBV12-3/TRBV12-4	TRBJ1-1	many	CASSLGGQNRNTEAFF	TGTGCCAGCAGTTTAGGGGGGCAGAACAGGAACACTGAAGCTTTCTTT
TRBD1	TRBV28	TRBJ2-7	NA	CASSLNKLGGQGEQYF	TGTGCCAGCAGTTTAAACAAGCTGGGGGGACAGGGCGAGCAGTACTTC
TRBD2	TRBV10-3	TRBJ2-2	few	CAIGTLAGGPGELFF	TGTGCCATCGGAACCCTAGCGGGGGGGCCCGGGGAGCTGTTTTTT
NA	TRBV20-1	TRBJ1-1	NA	CSTLNGGETEAFF	TGCAGTACCCTGAATGGGGGGGAGACTGAAGCTTTCTTT
TRBD1	TRBV29-1	TRBJ1-2	NA	CSVATGEGGYTF	TGCAGCGTCGCTACAGGGGAGGGGGGCTACACCTTC
TRBD2	TRBV7-2	TRBJ2-5	many	CASSRSGGGETQYF	TGTGCCAGCAGCCGCAGCGGGGGCGGGGAGACCCAGTACTTC
TRBD1	TRBV6-5	TRBJ2-1	NA	CASKQDRGPDDQFF	TGTGCCAGCAAACAGGACAGGGGGCCTGATGATCAGTTCTTC
NA	TRBV4-3	TRBJ2-7	few	CASSQGLGDEQYF	TGCGCCAGCAGCCAAGGTTTGGGGGACGAGCAGTACTTC
NA	TRBV19	TRBJ1-6	NA	CASSTLGRGGNSPLHF	TGTGCCAGTAGTACCCTGGGCAGGGGAGGCAATTCACCCCTCCACTTT
TRBD2	TRBV7-8	TRBJ2-3	NA	CASSLFTGLKTDTQSF	TGTGCCAGTAGCTTATTCACGGGACTAAAAACAGATACGCAGTCTTTT
NA	TRBV20-1	TRBJ2-2	few	CSARETGPGELFF	TGCAGTGCTAGAGAAACAGGCCCCGGGGAGCTGTTTTTT
NA	TRBV7-6	TRBJ2-5	once	CASSLELGSYQETQYF	TGTGCCAGCAGCTTAGAGTTAGGCTCGTACCAAGAGACCCAGTACTTC
NA	TRBV27	TRBJ1-2	NA	CASSPWGYGYTF	TGTGCCAGCAGTCCCTGGGGGTATGGCTACACCTTC
NA	TRBV4-1	TRBJ1-4	NA	CASSQPGALGEKLFF	TGCGCCAGCAGCCAACCAGGAGCCTTGGGTGAAAAACTGTTTTTT
TRBD1	TRBV12-3/TRBV12-4	TRBJ2-4	NA	CASSLGTGKNIQYF	TGTGCCAGCAGTTTAGGGACAGGCAAAAACATTCAGTACTTC
NA	TRBV4-3	TRBJ2-3	NA	CASSQDPPSSTDTQYF	TGCGCCAGCAGCCAAGATCCACCTTCGAGCACAGATACGCAGTATTTT
NA	TRBV28	TRBJ2-7	NA	CASSFIGLTASYEQYF	TGTGCCAGCAGTTTTATTGGCTTGACAGCTTCCTACGAGCAGTACTTC
NA	TRBV18	TRBJ1-6	few	CASSPRGGEGSPLHF	TGTGCCAGCTCACCACGTGGCGGGGAAGGATCACCCCTCCACTTT
TRBD1	TRBV7-8	TRBJ1-5	few	CASSPQGEQPYSNQPQHF	TGTGCCAGCAGCCCCCAGGGGGAGCAACCTTATAGCAATCAGCCCCAGCATTTT
NA	TRBV7-6	TRBJ1-5	many	CASSLDGGGNQPQHF	TGTGCCAGCAGCTTAGACGGGGGGGGCAATCAGCCCCAGCATTTT
TRBD1	TRBV7-2	TRBJ1-3	few	CASSLRGPRNGNTIYF	TGTGCCAGCAGCTTAAGGGGGCCGCGCAATGGAAACACCATATATTTT
TRBD1	TRBV6-2/TRBV6-3	TRBJ1-1	NA	CASSPPGQGGEAFF	TGTGCCAGCAGCCCCCCGGGACAGGGGGGTGAAGCTTTCTTT
TRBD1	TRBV20-1	TRBJ2-5	NA	CSAQPDRGVYQETQYF	TGCAGTGCCCAACCCGACAGGGGTGTGTACCAAGAGACCCAGTACTTC
NA	TRBV12-3/TRBV12-4	TRBJ1-1	NA	CASTAPGDACF	TGTGCCAGCACAGCCCCCGGGGACGCTTGCTTT
NA	TRBV7-9	TRBJ1-6	NA	CASSRWDSPLHF	TGTGCCAGCAGCAGGTGGGATTCACCCCTCCACTTT
TRBD1	TRBV7-6	TRBJ1-4	NA	CASSFGQGGEKVFF	TGTGCCAGCAGCTTCGGACAGGGCGGGGAAAAAGTGTTTTTT
NA	TRBV7-8	TRBJ2-7	many	CASSLGGPSYEQYF	TGTGCCAGCAGCTTAGGGGGCCCATCCTACGAGCAGTACTTC
TRBD2	TRBV7-6	TRBJ2-1	NA	CASSSTGEGRGSYKAQFF	TGTGCCAGCAGCTCCACTGGGGAGGGGCGCGGCTCCTACAAGGCGCAGTTCTTC
TRBD2	TRBV11-3	TRBJ2-3	few	CASSLASGAVDTQYF	TGTGCCAGCAGCTTAGCTAGCGGGGCTGTAGATACGCAGTATTTT
NA	TRBV6-1	TRBJ2-7	few	CASSVLQGLHEQYF	TGTGCCAGCAGTGTCCTCCAGGGATTGCACGAGCAGTACTTC
NA	TRBV6-1	TRBJ1-1	NA	CASRGRLNTEAFF	TGTGCCAGCAGAGGACGGTTGAACACTGAAGCTTTCTTT
TRBD2	TRBV12-3/TRBV12-4	TRBJ2-3	NA	CASSPLAGDDTDTQYF	TGTGCCAGCAGTCCCCTGGCGGGGGACGACACAGATACGCAGTATTTT
NA	TRBV2	TRBJ2-3	few	CASSGPPGGTDTQYF	TGTGCCAGCAGCGGGCCCCCGGGCGGCACAGATACGCAGTATTTT
NA	TRBV28	TRBJ1-3	NA	CASRRSGPTIYF	TGTGCCAGCAGGAGGTCGGGGCCGACCATATATTTT
NA	TRBV6-2/TRBV6-3	TRBJ1-4	NA	CASSSQGGANEKLFF	TGTGCCAGCAGTTCACAGGGAGGCGCAAATGAAAAACTGTTTTTT
TRBD2	TRBV19	TRBJ2-3	NA	CASRTHGTSSTDTQYF	TGTGCCAGTAGGACACACGGGACTAGTAGCACAGATACGCAGTATTTT
TRBD1	TRBV6-6	TRBJ2-7	NA	CASSYKGQGAYEQYF	TGTGCCAGCAGTTACAAGGGACAGGGAGCCTACGAGCAGTACTTC